The rows below give T cell receptor beta chains drawn from one sample of a study of cytomegalovirus exposure and HLA in healthy donors. TCRdb keeps only in-frame clones here, not all; method: immunoSEQ multiplex PCR. In the table there are hundreds of thousands of clones, approximately 90% of which are singletons. Sequencing used PBMCs. These receptors all stem from a young woman in good health and CMV-seronegative. Each CDR3 is given with its conserved first and last residue. A D gene is named only where the DNA matches it firmly. For some rows the clone size is stated as once, few or many, or as a class when expanded; others skip it.

j_call	d_call	clone_size	v_call	cdr3_length	cdr3_aa	cdr3_nt
TRBJ2-1	.	.	TRBV6-5	15	CASRLEGAPYNEQFF	TGTGCCAGCAGACTGGAGGGGGCCCCCTACAATGAGCAGTTCTTC
TRBJ2-7	TRBD1	.	TRBV2	16	CASISLQGAKSYEQYF	TGTGCCAGCATTAGTTTACAGGGGGCGAAGTCCTACGAGCAGTACTTC
TRBJ1-5	TRBD1	.	TRBV11-3	15	CASSQTGECGQPQHF	TGTGCCAGCAGCCAGACAGGGGAGTGTGGTCAGCCCCAGCATTTT
TRBJ1-5	TRBD1	.	TRBV2	15	CASSWDSLANQPQHF	TGTGCCAGCAGTTGGGACAGCCTCGCCAATCAGCCCCAGCATTTT
TRBJ2-7	TRBD1	.	TRBV6-1	15	CASRGQGASSYEQYF	TGTGCCAGCAGGGGACAGGGGGCCAGCTCCTACGAGCAGTACTTC
TRBJ2-2	.	.	TRBV30	14	CAWGPGQGAGELFF	TGTGCCTGGGGCCCGGGACAAGGGGCCGGGGAGCTGTTTTTT
TRBJ2-1	TRBD2	.	TRBV9	16	CASSVGSSGSFNEQFF	TGTGCCAGCAGCGTAGGTTCGAGCGGGAGCTTCAATGAGCAGTTCTTC
TRBJ2-3	TRBD2	.	TRBV9	18	CASRRSGLAGIPADTQYF	TGTGCCAGCAGGAGATCCGGTCTAGCGGGAATACCAGCAGATACGCAGTATTTT
TRBJ2-3	TRBD2	.	TRBV9	18	CASSALAGGGSRTDTQYF	TGTGCCAGCAGCGCCCTAGCGGGAGGGGGGAGCAGGACAGATACGCAGTATTTT
TRBJ2-2	.	.	TRBV6-1	14	CAGRTEVNTGELFF	TGTGCCGGTCGGACAGAAGTGAACACCGGGGAGCTGTTTTTT
TRBJ2-1	.	.	TRBV30	15	CAWRSGGGPYNEQFF	TGTGCCTGGAGATCTGGGGGGGGCCCCTACAATGAGCAGTTCTTC
TRBJ2-1	TRBD2	.	TRBV5-4	15	CASSFSGTSGNEQFF	TGTGCCAGCAGCTTTAGCGGGACTAGCGGCAATGAGCAGTTCTTC
TRBJ2-1	TRBD2	.	TRBV27	15	CASSLWTSGGGEQFF	TGTGCCAGCAGTTTATGGACTAGCGGGGGAGGTGAGCAGTTCTTC
TRBJ2-4	.	few	TRBV4-2	16	CASSQDYGGDVNIQYF	TGTGCCAGCAGCCAAGATTACGGCGGGGACGTGAACATTCAGTACTTC
TRBJ2-6	TRBD1	few	TRBV6-1	15	CASRTGGSGANVLTF	TGTGCCAGCAGGACAGGGGGCTCTGGGGCCAACGTCCTGACTTTC
TRBJ1-4	.	.	TRBV11-1	14	CASNALEGREKLFF	TGTGCCAGCAACGCGTTGGAGGGGCGAGAAAAACTGTTTTTT
TRBJ2-5	.	.	TRBV29-1	16	CSVPWGGRRGKETQYF	TGCAGCGTTCCTTGGGGGGGCAGACGTGGAAAAGAGACCCAGTACTTC
TRBJ2-2	.	.	TRBV6-5	16	CASSYSKVGVTGELFF	TGTGCCAGCAGTTACTCGAAGGTTGGAGTAACCGGGGAGCTGTTTTTT
TRBJ2-3	.	.	TRBV19	12	CASSIHRDTQYF	TGTGCCAGTAGTATCCACAGAGATACGCAGTATTTT
TRBJ1-2	.	few	TRBV5-6	14	CASSLSGSLRGYTF	TGTGCCAGCAGCTTGTCGGGATCTTTGCGCGGCTACACCTTC
TRBJ1-2	.	.	TRBV5-4	14	CASSPGRGGYGYTF	TGTGCCAGCAGCCCCGGAAGGGGAGGATATGGCTACACCTTC
TRBJ2-3	.	.	TRBV4-1	14	CASSQGGGADTQYF	TGCGCCAGCAGCCAGGGCGGGGGCGCAGATACGCAGTATTTT
TRBJ2-1	.	.	TRBV13	16	CASSFSWRGSYNEQFF	TGTGCCAGCAGCTTCAGCTGGAGGGGTTCCTACAATGAGCAGTTCTTC
TRBJ2-3	TRBD2	.	TRBV30	12	CAWIGTMDTQYF	TGTGCCTGGATTGGGACTATGGATACGCAGTATTTT
TRBJ1-2	TRBD1	.	TRBV2	15	CASTHSDRTNYGYTF	TGTGCCAGCACCCATTCGGACAGGACCAACTATGGCTACACCTTC
TRBJ1-5	TRBD1	few	TRBV2	16	CASSVDDRASSQPQHF	TGTGCCAGCAGTGTAGACGACAGGGCGTCTTCTCAGCCCCAGCATTTT
TRBJ1-5	TRBD1	.	TRBV28	15	CATGTGGYSNQPQHF	TGTGCCACCGGGACAGGAGGTTATAGCAATCAGCCCCAGCATTTT
TRBJ1-6	TRBD1	.	TRBV4-2	14	CASSQGQGNSPLHF	TGTGCCAGCAGCCAGGGACAGGGGAATTCACCCCTCCACTTT
TRBJ2-3	.	.	TRBV11-2	13	CASSRGADYTQYF	TGTGCCAGCAGCCGGGGGGCGGATTATACGCAGTATTTT
TRBJ1-3	.	once	TRBV7-9	16	CASIPRGGSSGNTIYF	TGTGCCAGCATCCCACGGGGGGGATCCTCTGGAAACACCATATATTTT
TRBJ1-1	.	.	TRBV27	14	CASSLGGKNTEAFF	TGTGCCAGCAGTTTAGGGGGCAAGAACACTGAAGCTTTCTTT
TRBJ1-1	.	.	TRBV28	13	CASSLFSGTEAFF	TGTGCCAGCAGTTTGTTTAGCGGCACTGAAGCTTTCTTT